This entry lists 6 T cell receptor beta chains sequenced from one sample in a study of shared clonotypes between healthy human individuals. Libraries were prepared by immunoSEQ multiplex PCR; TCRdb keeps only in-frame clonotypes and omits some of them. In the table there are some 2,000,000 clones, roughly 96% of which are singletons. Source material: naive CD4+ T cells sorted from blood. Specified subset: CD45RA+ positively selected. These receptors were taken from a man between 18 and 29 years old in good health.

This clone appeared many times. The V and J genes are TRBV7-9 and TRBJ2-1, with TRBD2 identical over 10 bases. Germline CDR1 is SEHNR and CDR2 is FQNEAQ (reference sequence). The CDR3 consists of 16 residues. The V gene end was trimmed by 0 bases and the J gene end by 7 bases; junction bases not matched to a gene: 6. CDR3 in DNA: TGTGCCAGCAGCTTAGCGCGGCTAGCGGGGGATAATGAGCAGTTCTTC. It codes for CASSLARLAGDNEQFF.

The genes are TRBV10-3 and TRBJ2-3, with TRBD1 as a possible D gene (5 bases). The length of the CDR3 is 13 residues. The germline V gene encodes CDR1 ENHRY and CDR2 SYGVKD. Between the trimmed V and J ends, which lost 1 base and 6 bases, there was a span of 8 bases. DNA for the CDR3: TGTGCCATCAGTGAGTTTGGGGCCGATACGCAGTATTTT. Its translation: CAISEFGADTQYF.

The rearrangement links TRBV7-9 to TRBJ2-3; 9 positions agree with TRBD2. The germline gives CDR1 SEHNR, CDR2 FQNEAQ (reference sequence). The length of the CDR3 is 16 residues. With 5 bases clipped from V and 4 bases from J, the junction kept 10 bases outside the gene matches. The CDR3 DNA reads TGTGCCAGCAGCCTGCGGGGGGGCCTTGGCGCAGATACGCAGTATTTT. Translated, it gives CASSLRGGLGADTQYF.

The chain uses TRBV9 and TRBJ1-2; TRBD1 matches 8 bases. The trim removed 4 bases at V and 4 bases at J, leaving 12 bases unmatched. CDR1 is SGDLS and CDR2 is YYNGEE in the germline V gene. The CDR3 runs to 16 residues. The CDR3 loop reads CASSLITGTGTYGYTF. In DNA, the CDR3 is TGTGCCAGCAGCCTTATAACAGGGACAGGTACCTATGGCTACACCTTC.

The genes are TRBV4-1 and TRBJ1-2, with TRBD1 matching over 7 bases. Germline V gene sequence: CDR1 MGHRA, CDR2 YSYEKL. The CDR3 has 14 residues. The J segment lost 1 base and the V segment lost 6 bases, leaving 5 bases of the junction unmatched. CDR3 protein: CASRRQGGNYGYTF. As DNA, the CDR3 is TGCGCCAGCAGACGACAGGGCGGTAACTATGGCTACACCTTC.

CDR3 sequence (DNA): TGTGCCAGTAGTCTGGGGACAGACGATAATTCACCCCTCCACTTT. Translating it yields CASSLGTDDNSPLHF. The J gene is TRBJ1-6, the V gene TRBV19; 7 nucleotides align to TRBD1. The CDR3 loop spans 15 amino acids. Germline assignment: CDR1 LNHDA and CDR2 SQIVND (reference sequence). Trimming took 5 bases from V and 5 from J; bases not matched to a gene: 6.